What follows is one T cell receptor (beta chain) and its context. This clonotype is large (0.1 to 1%) on the basis of its frequency; no count is available. What this receptor recognizes is not known. The data were produced on an Illumina HiSeq 2500. Sequencing libraries were built by amplifying the recombined TCRbeta locus with a previously published PCR protocol. In the original analysis: Reads whose average quality score was below 30 were removed, and the reads that remained were processed with IMSEQ. Each clonotype was defined by Vbeta gene, Jbeta gene and CDR3 amino acid sequence. The Morisita-Horn index, computed on the top 100 expanded clones, was used to quantify repertoire overlap between populations. Renyi diversity profiles calculated on the top 100 expanded clones were used to assess clonal diversity. Through TCRdb reprocessing, the reads give one entry per CDR3 protein sequence; DNA is omitted. None of the V and J calls come from the authors' own analysis; TCRdb made them. The sample's own table lists about 1,100 distinct CDR3 sequences. Of the sample, roughly a quarter is held by the ten largest clones.

The sample is drawn from a study of GPR56 and killer-like receptors on CD4 memory cells (dated by TCRdb to between 2017 and 2020). With respect to the entire study: The study proposed that the stepwise gain of KLRB1, KLRG1, GPR56 and finally KLRF1 marks human CD4+ memory T-cell differentiation and cytokine production potential. The study described its healthy blood donors as age-matched to the liver disease patients, who had a median age of around 70 years.

Results and caveats for the whole study, not just this receptor: Rather than full repertoires, only the 100 most expanded clones per population were included in the diversity and similarity analyses. Overlap of TCR repertoires was especially pronounced between late populations 4 and 5, and partly extended to population 3. Low clonal frequency was observed in the marker-negative population, and a progressive increase in clonal frequency, with a corresponding decrease in TCRbeta diversity, was observed along the proposed pathway. The clones that dominated late populations 4 and 5 were also present in early populations 1 and 2, and the authors interpreted this finding as evidence for linear differentiation.

The CDR3, from cysteine to phenylalanine, totals 14 residues. No DNA appears here. Reading the germline V gene (reference sequence) gives CDR1 MNHNY and CDR2 SVGAGI. Before TCRbeta sequencing, fluorescence-activated cell sorting was used to enrich five KLR/GPR56-defined CD4+ populations. To test whether memory differentiation follows a linear pathway, the researchers sequenced TCRbeta repertoires from five CD4+ T-cell subsets, each defined by expression of KLRB1, KLRG1, GPR56 and KLRF1. TCR-sequenced cells came from peripheral blood of healthy control individuals, reported as five donors in the TCRbeta analysis figure. Heparinized peripheral blood was collected, and every sample was processed within one hour of retrieval. Blood was diluted 1:2 in PBS, and peripheral blood mononuclear cells were then isolated from the diluted blood at room temperature by Biocoll density gradient centrifugation. Before flow sorting, CD4+ T cells were magnetically enriched from freshly isolated PBMCs using anti-CD4 MicroBeads. A BD FACSAria II was used to sort CD4+ T cells enriched from PBMCs of healthy donors according to marker expression. For surface staining, the researchers used Miltenyi Biotec antibodies: anti-KLRB1 clone 191B8, anti-KLRF1 clone 4A4.D10 and anti-KLRG1 clone REA261.

The sequencing input was memory CD4+ T cells from blood. The V gene is TRBV6-6 and the J gene is TRBJ2-5; TCRdb reports TRBD1, a call that lacks DNA to check it against. The origin of this receptor is a human donor in good health. The CDR3 region: CASSYSEGAETQYF.